Listed below are T cell receptor beta chains from one sample, sequenced in a study of T cells in narcolepsy. Profiling relied on immunoSEQ multiplex PCR, and the TCRdb table lists in-frame clones only, not all of them. The data show about 30,000 clones, roughly 78% seen once. The sequenced sample consisted of CD45RA- memory CD4+ T cells from PBMCs. All receptors come from a human donor with narcolepsy. Both conserved end residues are part of each CDR3. The D gene is left open where the match is weak. A clone size is listed for some rows: how often the clone was seen (once, few, many), or a class if it is expanded.

d_gene	j_gene	abundance	v_gene	CDR3aa	CDR3nt
NA	TRBJ1-1	NA	TRBV15	CATSSFRGGNTEAFF	TGTGCCACCAGCAGTTTCCGTGGCGGGAACACTGAAGCTTTCTTT
NA	TRBJ2-3	NA	TRBV9	CASSAQGGGRVSTDTQYF	TGTGCCAGCAGCGCCCAGGGGGGAGGGAGGGTTAGCACAGATACGCAGTATTTT
TRBD2	TRBJ2-3	few	TRBV7-3	CASSLQTSGASTDTQYF	TGTGCCAGCAGCTTACAGACTAGCGGGGCTAGCACAGATACGCAGTATTTT
TRBD2	TRBJ2-3	NA	TRBV4-1	CASSQDASGRVDTQYF	TGCGCCAGCAGCCAAGATGCTAGCGGGAGGGTAGATACGCAGTATTTT
NA	TRBJ1-2	NA	TRBV5-4	CASSLTGTAPGGYTF	TGTGCCAGCAGCTTGACTGGTACGGCTCCAGGAGGCTACACCTTC
TRBD1	TRBJ2-7	NA	TRBV5-8	CASSGTVLSYEQYF	TGTGCCAGCAGTGGGACAGTCCTCTCCTACGAGCAGTACTTC
TRBD1	TRBJ2-2	NA	TRBV18	CASSPLQGANGELFF	TGTGCCAGCTCACCCTTACAGGGGGCGAACGGGGAGCTGTTTTTT
NA	TRBJ1-4	NA	TRBV11-2	CASSSQGGARNNEKLFF	TGTGCCAGCAGCTCCCAAGGGGGGGCTAGGAATAATGAAAAACTGTTTTTT
NA	TRBJ1-1	NA	TRBV19	CASSLRQGSTEAFF	TGTGCCAGTAGTCTACGACAAGGAAGCACTGAAGCTTTCTTT
TRBD2	TRBJ2-2	few	TRBV5-6	CASRRRAGGTGELFF	TGTGCCAGCAGGCGGAGGGCGGGAGGGACCGGGGAGCTGTTTTTT
TRBD2	TRBJ2-1	NA	TRBV2	CASSEIVGLAGNEQFF	TGTGCCAGCAGTGAAATAGTGGGACTAGCGGGTAATGAGCAGTTCTTC
NA	TRBJ1-6	NA	TRBV27	CASSLNKGVNAYNSPLHF	TGTGCCAGCAGTTTAAATAAGGGAGTCAATGCCTATAATTCACCCCTCCACTTT
TRBD1	TRBJ1-1	NA	TRBV19	CASSISTGSKNTEAFF	TGTGCCAGTAGTATCTCGACAGGGAGTAAGAACACTGAAGCTTTCTTT
NA	TRBJ1-5	NA	TRBV19	CASNHPYSNQPQHF	TGTGCCAGTAATCACCCATATAGCAATCAGCCCCAGCATTTT
NA	TRBJ1-2	NA	TRBV6-5	CASSYDGNYGYTF	TGCGCCAGCAGTTACGACGGTAACTATGGCTACACCTTC
NA	TRBJ1-2	NA	TRBV27	CASSPDGNYGYTF	TGTGCCAGCAGCCCGGACGGAAACTATGGCTACACCTTC
NA	TRBJ2-3	NA	TRBV15	CATSSWGGAPTDTQYF	TGTGCCACCAGCAGCTGGGGCGGGGCCCCCACAGATACGCAGTATTTT
NA	TRBJ2-5	NA	TRBV9	CASSVGAQAGETQYF	TGTGCCAGCAGCGTGGGAGCACAGGCGGGGGAGACCCAGTACTTC
TRBD2	TRBJ2-1	NA	TRBV9	CASSPPRGLAHPYNEQFF	TGTGCCAGCAGCCCACCTCGGGGACTAGCGCACCCCTACAATGAGCAGTTCTTC
TRBD1	TRBJ2-2	few	TRBV9	CASSPPGQGGSGELFF	TGTGCCAGCAGCCCCCCGGGACAGGGAGGTTCTGGGGAGCTGTTTTTT
NA	TRBJ2-7	few	TRBV4-1	CASSQGDEVHEQYF	TGCGCCAGCAGCCAAGGGGACGAGGTCCACGAGCAGTACTTC
TRBD1	TRBJ2-2	NA	TRBV7-9	CASSLGWPGQVNTGELFF	TGTGCCAGCAGCTTAGGGTGGCCGGGACAGGTGAACACCGGGGAGCTGTTTTTT
NA	TRBJ2-5	few	TRBV29-1	CSASSTETQYF	TGCAGCGCCTCGAGCACAGAGACCCAGTACTTC
NA	TRBJ2-7	NA	TRBV7-9	CASSTLGTGEQYF	TGTGCCAGCAGTACTCTTGGAACGGGCGAGCAGTACTTC
NA	TRBJ1-5	once	TRBV5-6	CASSSAGNQPQHF	TGTGCCAGCAGCTCGGCTGGCAATCAGCCCCAGCATTTT
TRBD2	TRBJ2-7	NA	TRBV7-9	CASGNSGRIGEQYF	TGTGCCAGCGGGAATAGCGGGAGAATCGGCGAGCAGTACTTC
TRBD2	TRBJ2-1	NA	TRBV11-2	CASSLASGMNEQFF	TGTGCCAGCAGCTTAGCTAGCGGGATGAATGAGCAGTTCTTC
NA	TRBJ1-1	NA	TRBV2	CARAGGARNAEAFF	TGTGCCAGGGCGGGGGGGGCAAGGAACGCTGAAGCTTTCTTT
NA	TRBJ2-5	once	TRBV5-4	CASSLAVGETQYF	TGTGCCAGCAGCTTGGCGGTGGGAGAGACCCAGTACTTC
TRBD2	TRBJ2-1	NA	TRBV7-9	CASSLLVLAAPNEQFF	TGTGCCAGCAGCTTATTGGTCCTAGCGGCCCCCAATGAGCAGTTCTTC
TRBD1	TRBJ1-5	NA	TRBV6-6	CASIPGQGAIGQPQHF	TGTGCCAGCATTCCCGGGCAGGGGGCAATAGGACAGCCCCAGCATTTT
NA	TRBJ1-1	few	TRBV9	CASSGLGSAHTEAFF	TGTGCCAGCAGCGGGCTAGGGAGCGCCCACACCGAAGCTTTCTTT
NA	TRBJ2-1	NA	TRBV6-5	CASSYSGLGNEQFF	TGTGCCAGCAGTTACTCGGGATTGGGCAATGAGCAGTTCTTC
NA	TRBJ2-7	NA	TRBV9	CASSQKGSSYEQYF	TGTGCCAGCAGCCAAAAGGGGAGCTCCTACGAGCAGTACTTC
NA	TRBJ1-6	NA	TRBV5-1	CASSLGSYNSPLHF	TGCGCCAGCAGCTTGGGGTCCTATAATTCACCCCTCCACTTT
NA	TRBJ2-6	NA	TRBV19	CASSIYSGANVLTF	TGTGCCAGTAGTATCTACTCTGGGGCCAACGTCCTGACTTTC
NA	TRBJ1-1	NA	TRBV6-5	CASSYSLWGTEAFF	TGTGCCAGCAGTTACTCGTTATGGGGCACTGAAGCTTTCTTT